A selection of T cell receptor beta chains follows, all from one sample in a study of PD-L1 blockade in urothelial cancer. TCRdb's copy holds only in-frame clones and misses some; the assay was immunoSEQ multiplex PCR. This table has tens of thousands of clones, around 75% appearing once. The sequenced sample was PBMCs, obtained around atezolizumab (anti-PD-L1) treatment. The receptors stem from a man aged 50-59 years with urothelial cancer. The CDR3 runs from the conserved cysteine through the conserved F or W. Fields, in order: CDR3 DNA, CDR3 protein, clone size, V gene, D gene, J gene. D genes are given only for firm matches. Only part of the rows carry a size: once, few, many, or a class if the clone is expanded.

DNA: TGTGCCAGCAGCTTAGATCGGCTAGCGGAGCAGTTCTTC; CDR3: CASSLDRLAEQFF; size: .; V: TRBV11-2; D: .; J: TRBJ2-1
DNA: TGTGCCAGCAGTTACGGTGAACAGGGAAGAGCTTTCTTT; CDR3: CASSYGEQGRAFF; size: .; V: TRBV6-5; D: .; J: TRBJ1-1
DNA: TGTGCCAGCAGCGAAGAAGACAGGGGAGTCTACGAGCAGTACTTC; CDR3: CASSEEDRGVYEQYF; size: .; V: TRBV9; D: TRBD1; J: TRBJ2-7
DNA: TGTGCCAGTAGGGTGGCAGGTGGGCCCTACGAGCAGTACTTC; CDR3: CASRVAGGPYEQYF; size: .; V: TRBV19; D: .; J: TRBJ2-7
DNA: TGTGCCAGCAGCTCCACAGGGGTTGGCTACACCTTC; CDR3: CASSSTGVGYTF; size: .; V: TRBV7-2; D: TRBD1; J: TRBJ1-2
DNA: TGTGCCAGCAGCTTATCCGGGCAGGGTATAGTAGCAGATACGCAGTATTTT; CDR3: CASSLSGQGIVADTQYF; size: .; V: TRBV7-2; D: .; J: TRBJ2-3
DNA: TGTGCCAGCAGTTCAGCGGGAGGAGCGGAGTTCTTC; CDR3: CASSSAGGAEFF; size: .; V: TRBV2; D: TRBD2; J: TRBJ2-1
DNA: TGCGCCAGCAAACGGACTAGCGGGAGGTTAACCTACAATGAGCAGTTCTTC; CDR3: CASKRTSGRLTYNEQFF; size: .; V: TRBV5-1; D: TRBD2; J: TRBJ2-1
DNA: TGTGCCATCAGCCCAGGGGGCGCGGATGCTTTCTTT; CDR3: CAISPGGADAFF; size: .; V: TRBV10-3; D: TRBD1; J: TRBJ1-1
DNA: TGTGCCAGCAGCTTATTCGCGGGGAACACCGGGGAGCTGTTTTTT; CDR3: CASSLFAGNTGELFF; size: .; V: TRBV11-3; D: .; J: TRBJ2-2
DNA: TGTGCCACCTCGCTGCGGGTCGGGAGGGAAGAGACCCAGTACTTC; CDR3: CATSLRVGREETQYF; size: .; V: TRBV27; D: TRBD2; J: TRBJ2-5
DNA: TGTGCCAGCTCCCCCCGGGGGGATGGGGCCAACGTCCTGACTTTC; CDR3: CASSPRGDGANVLTF; size: few; V: TRBV25-1; D: TRBD2; J: TRBJ2-6
DNA: TGTGCCAGCAGCCGATTTGCCACGGGCACTGAAGCTTTCTTT; CDR3: CASSRFATGTEAFF; size: .; V: TRBV14; D: .; J: TRBJ1-1
DNA: TGTGCCTGGGGGTCAGGGGGGCCAACGAGCTCTGGGGCCAACGTCCTGACTTTC; CDR3: CAWGSGGPTSSGANVLTF; size: .; V: TRBV30; D: .; J: TRBJ2-6
DNA: TGCGCCAGCAGAGAACAGGATCTCCGGGACATTCAGTACTTC; CDR3: CASREQDLRDIQYF; size: once; V: TRBV5-1; D: .; J: TRBJ2-4
DNA: TGTGCCAGCAGCCCCTCGGACAGGGACCCCTCCAATGAGCAGTTCTTC; CDR3: CASSPSDRDPSNEQFF; size: .; V: TRBV7-9; D: TRBD1; J: TRBJ2-1
DNA: TGTGCCAGCAGCCATCCCCCCCAATATGGCTACACCTTC; CDR3: CASSHPPQYGYTF; size: .; V: TRBV7-2; D: .; J: TRBJ1-2
DNA: TGTGCCAGCAGGGGGACTAGTTTCAATGAGCAGTTCTTC; CDR3: CASRGTSFNEQFF; size: .; V: TRBV6-5; D: TRBD2; J: TRBJ2-1
DNA: TGTGCCTGGAGTGATGGGGCGGGGTTGAACGAGCAGTACTTC; CDR3: CAWSDGAGLNEQYF; size: .; V: TRBV30; D: .; J: TRBJ2-7
DNA: TGTGCCAGCAGTTCGGACAGTGGCAATTCACCCCTCCACTTT; CDR3: CASSSDSGNSPLHF; size: .; V: TRBV7-9; D: .; J: TRBJ1-6
DNA: TGTGCCAGCTCCCGTGACAGAAGCCCGATTAGCACAGATACGCAGTATTTT; CDR3: CASSRDRSPISTDTQYF; size: .; V: TRBV18; D: .; J: TRBJ2-3
DNA: TGTGCCAGCATCCCCGGGGGAAGCAATCAGCCCCAGCATTTT; CDR3: CASIPGGSNQPQHF; size: few; V: TRBV6-1; D: .; J: TRBJ1-5
DNA: TGTGCCACCGTAGGGGCTGGCTATGGCTACACCTTC; CDR3: CATVGAGYGYTF; size: .; V: TRBV28; D: .; J: TRBJ1-2
DNA: TGTGCCAGCAGTGGGGGAAAGGGGAGCAATCAGCCCCAGCATTTT; CDR3: CASSGGKGSNQPQHF; size: once; V: TRBV6-4; D: .; J: TRBJ1-5
DNA: TGTGCCACCAGCAGAATCGGGAGAAACTACAATGAGCAGTTCTTC; CDR3: CATSRIGRNYNEQFF; size: .; V: TRBV15; D: .; J: TRBJ2-1
DNA: TGTGCCAGCAGCTTGGCCGGAGGGCTAGCGGCTGGAAACACCATATATTTT; CDR3: CASSLAGGLAAGNTIYF; size: .; V: TRBV5-4; D: .; J: TRBJ1-3
DNA: TGTGCCAGCAAGGAGATGGATACGCAGTATTTT; CDR3: CASKEMDTQYF; size: .; V: TRBV6-1; D: .; J: TRBJ2-3
DNA: TGTGCCAGCACAAATAGGGAGATCATGAACACTGAAGCTTTCTTT; CDR3: CASTNREIMNTEAFF; size: .; V: TRBV19; D: .; J: TRBJ1-1
DNA: TGTGCCAGCAGTTGGAAGGGCAGGGCTAACTATGGCTACACCTTC; CDR3: CASSWKGRANYGYTF; size: .; V: TRBV5-8; D: .; J: TRBJ1-2
DNA: TGTGCCAGCAGTGAAGGGTGGCGCAATCAGCCCCAGCATTTT; CDR3: CASSEGWRNQPQHF; size: .; V: TRBV2; D: .; J: TRBJ1-5
DNA: TGTGCCAGCAGGGGTTCAGTCGGGGACTACAGATTC; CDR3: CASRGSVGDYRF; size: .; V: TRBV6-5; D: TRBD2; J: TRBJ2-7
DNA: TGCGCCAGCAGCCAAGATCCGAGACAGGCTCGAGGCTACACCTTC; CDR3: CASSQDPRQARGYTF; size: .; V: TRBV4-1; D: .; J: TRBJ1-2
DNA: TGTGCCAGCAGTTACCCGGGACAGGGCAATGAAAAACTGTTTTTT; CDR3: CASSYPGQGNEKLFF; size: .; V: TRBV5-6; D: TRBD1; J: TRBJ1-4
DNA: TGTGCCAGTAGGGGGACAGGGGGCTACCAGCCCCAGCATTTT; CDR3: CASRGTGGYQPQHF; size: .; V: TRBV19; D: TRBD1; J: TRBJ1-5
DNA: TGCGCCAGCAAAACTACACCCCCGGGAGATACGCAGTATTTT; CDR3: CASKTTPPGDTQYF; size: .; V: TRBV5-1; D: .; J: TRBJ2-3
DNA: TGTGCCATCAGTGCGTCGGGGACAGGGGGCGCGAATATCTCACCCCTCCACTTT; CDR3: CAISASGTGGANISPLHF; size: .; V: TRBV10-3; D: TRBD1; J: TRBJ1-6
DNA: TGTGCCAGCTCAACAGCAAACAGGTCCGGTCTACAGCTCTCTGGGGCCAACGTCCTGACTTTC; CDR3: CASSTANRSGLQLSGANVLTF; size: .; V: TRBV18; D: .; J: TRBJ2-6
DNA: TGTGCCAGCAGCGTTACAGGGAGCACTGAAGCTTTCTTT; CDR3: CASSVTGSTEAFF; size: .; V: TRBV14; D: .; J: TRBJ1-1
DNA: TGTGCCAGCTCACGGGAAGGGAAGGGGTCACCCCTCCACTTT; CDR3: CASSREGKGSPLHF; size: .; V: TRBV18; D: .; J: TRBJ1-6
DNA: TGTGCCTGGAGTGAGGGGGACGGCAATCAGCCCCAGCATTTT; CDR3: CAWSEGDGNQPQHF; size: .; V: TRBV30; D: .; J: TRBJ1-5
DNA: TGTGCCAGCAGCAAAGGTCTAAGGCTAGCACTAGCGAACACCGGGGAGCTGTTTTTT; CDR3: CASSKGLRLALANTGELFF; size: .; V: TRBV21-1; D: .; J: TRBJ2-2
DNA: TGTGCCAGCAGCATCGGACAGGGGGGAAATGAAAAACTGTTTTTT; CDR3: CASSIGQGGNEKLFF; size: few; V: TRBV7-9; D: TRBD1; J: TRBJ1-4
DNA: TGTGCCAGTAGTATAGATAGCGGGAGTGGGGATACGCAGTATTTT; CDR3: CASSIDSGSGDTQYF; size: .; V: TRBV19; D: TRBD2; J: TRBJ2-3
DNA: TGTGCCAGCAGTGGACAGGGCGGCCATGAGCAGTTCTTC; CDR3: CASSGQGGHEQFF; size: .; V: TRBV7-2; D: TRBD1; J: TRBJ2-1
DNA: TGTGCCAGCGGACAGGGTCGGGGCTACACCTTC; CDR3: CASGQGRGYTF; size: once; V: TRBV7-2; D: TRBD1; J: TRBJ1-2
DNA: TGTGCCAGCAGTTTCGGGGGGGCGGATCGCTACACCTTC; CDR3: CASSFGGADRYTF; size: once; V: TRBV28; D: .; J: TRBJ1-2
DNA: TGTGCCAGCAGAAAAACAGGGATTAGCAATCAGCCCCAGCATTTT; CDR3: CASRKTGISNQPQHF; size: .; V: TRBV28; D: .; J: TRBJ1-5
DNA: TGTGCCAGCAGCTCTGCCGGACTATCCCGTGGCTACACCTTC; CDR3: CASSSAGLSRGYTF; size: .; V: TRBV5-4; D: .; J: TRBJ1-2
DNA: TGTGCCAGCACCGAATTTATACTAGCGGGAGAGGTGAGGGAGCTGTTTTTT; CDR3: CASTEFILAGEVRELFF; size: .; V: TRBV5-4; D: TRBD2; J: TRBJ2-2
DNA: TGTGCCAGCATTAGACAGTTTTTGAACACTGAAGCTTTCTTT; CDR3: CASIRQFLNTEAFF; size: .; V: TRBV2; D: .; J: TRBJ1-1
DNA: TGTGCCAGCAGTTACTCGCGGGCTCAGCCCCAGCATTTT; CDR3: CASSYSRAQPQHF; size: .; V: TRBV6-5; D: .; J: TRBJ1-5
DNA: TGTGCCAGCAGTGCCCGAAGACAGGGATCCGATGGCTACACCTTC; CDR3: CASSARRQGSDGYTF; size: few; V: TRBV2; D: TRBD1; J: TRBJ1-2
DNA: TGTGCCAGCAGCAGAACTAGCGGGAGGGCCGCATACGAGCAGTACTTC; CDR3: CASSRTSGRAAYEQYF; size: .; V: TRBV7-9; D: TRBD2; J: TRBJ2-7
DNA: TGTGCCAGCAGCGTAGGAAACGGGAGGGGCACCGGGGAGCTGTTTTTT; CDR3: CASSVGNGRGTGELFF; size: .; V: TRBV9; D: TRBD2; J: TRBJ2-2
DNA: TGTGCCAGCAGCCTCCAGGGGGCTTCCTACAATGAGCAGTTCTTC; CDR3: CASSLQGASYNEQFF; size: once; V: TRBV28; D: TRBD1; J: TRBJ2-1
DNA: TGTGCCAGTAGTATAGGAGGGGGCCTAGAGACCCAGTACTTC; CDR3: CASSIGGGLETQYF; size: once; V: TRBV19; D: TRBD1; J: TRBJ2-5